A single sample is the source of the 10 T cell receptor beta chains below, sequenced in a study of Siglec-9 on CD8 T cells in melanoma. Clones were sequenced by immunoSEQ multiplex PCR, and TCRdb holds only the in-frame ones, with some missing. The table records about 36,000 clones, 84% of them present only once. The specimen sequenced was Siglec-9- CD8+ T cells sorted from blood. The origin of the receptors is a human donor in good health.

The CDR3 reads CASSSGLGAYGYTF. The CDR3, as DNA: TGTGCCAGCAGTTCAGGACTGGGGGCCTATGGCTACACCTTC. The chain is built from TRBV27 and TRBJ1-2, with D tentatively TRBD1 (6 bases). Trimming removed 4 bases from V and 4 bases from J, with 13 bases in between. In germline, CDR1 is MNHEY, CDR2 SMNVEV (reference sequence). This CDR3 has 14 residues.

CDR3 residues: CASSLYTGELFF. The CDR3, as DNA: TGTGCCAGCAGCCTTTACACCGGGGAGCTGTTTTTT. The genes are TRBV5-6 and TRBJ2-2, with unresolved D. Germline CDR1 reads SGHDT; CDR2 reads YYEEEE. This CDR3 comprises 12 residues. With 4 bases removed from V and 3 bases from J, the gap between germline ends came to 4 bases.

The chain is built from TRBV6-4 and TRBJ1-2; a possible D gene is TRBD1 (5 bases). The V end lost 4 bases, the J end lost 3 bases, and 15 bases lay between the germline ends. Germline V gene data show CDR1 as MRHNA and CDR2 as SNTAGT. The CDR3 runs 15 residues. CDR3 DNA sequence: TGTGCCAGCAGTGTGTCCCCAGGGTGGGACTATGGCTACACCTTC. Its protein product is CASSVSPGWDYGYTF.

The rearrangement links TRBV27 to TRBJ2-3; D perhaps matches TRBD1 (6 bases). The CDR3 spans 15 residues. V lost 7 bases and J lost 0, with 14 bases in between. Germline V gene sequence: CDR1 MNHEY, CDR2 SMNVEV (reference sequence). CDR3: CASTSGAGSTDTQYF. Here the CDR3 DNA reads TGTGCCAGCACCTCAGGGGCAGGGAGCACAGATACGCAGTATTTT.

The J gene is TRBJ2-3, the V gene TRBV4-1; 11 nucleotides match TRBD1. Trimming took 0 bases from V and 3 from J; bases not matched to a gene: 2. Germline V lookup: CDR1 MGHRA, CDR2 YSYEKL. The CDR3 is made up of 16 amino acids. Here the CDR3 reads CASSQEGTGGTDTQYF. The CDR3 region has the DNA TGCGCCAGCAGCCAAGAAGGGACAGGGGGTACAGATACGCAGTATTTT.

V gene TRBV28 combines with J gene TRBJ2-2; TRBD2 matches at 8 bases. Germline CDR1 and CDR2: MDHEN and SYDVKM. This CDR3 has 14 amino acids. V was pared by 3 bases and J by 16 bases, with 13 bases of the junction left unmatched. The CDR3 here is CASSFGREGDVTFF. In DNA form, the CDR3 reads TGTGCCAGCAGTTTTGGACGGGAGGGAGACGTGACGTTTTTT.

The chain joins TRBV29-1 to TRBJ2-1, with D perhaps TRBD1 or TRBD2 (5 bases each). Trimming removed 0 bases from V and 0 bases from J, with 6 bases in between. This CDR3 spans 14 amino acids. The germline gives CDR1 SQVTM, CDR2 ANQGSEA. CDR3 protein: CSVEDGGSYNEQFF. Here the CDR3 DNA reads TGCAGCGTTGAAGATGGGGGCTCCTACAATGAGCAGTTCTTC.

This chain's CDR3 is CASSGGQGPYEQYF. In DNA, the CDR3 is TGTGCCAGCAGCGGCGGACAGGGTCCCTACGAGCAGTACTTC. This chain links TRBV9 with TRBJ2-7; 8 positions match TRBD1. V dropped 3 bases and J dropped 2; count of bases not matched to a gene: 4. This CDR3 region has 14 residues. Per germline, CDR1 SGDLS and CDR2 YYNGEE. Together with reference TRBV9 and TRBJ2-7, the CDR3 gives the full variable domain: DSGVTQTPKHLITATGQRVTLRCSPRSGDLSVYWYQQSLDQGLQFLIQYYNGEERAKGNILERFSAQQFPDLHSELNLSSLELGDSALYFCASSGGQGPYEQYFGPGTRLTVT.

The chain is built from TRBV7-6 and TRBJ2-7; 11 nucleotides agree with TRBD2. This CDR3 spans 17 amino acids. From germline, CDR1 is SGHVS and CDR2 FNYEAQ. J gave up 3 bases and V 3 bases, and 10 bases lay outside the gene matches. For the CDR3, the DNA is TGTGCCAGCAGCTTTGGAAGACTAGCGGGAAACAACTACGAGCAGTACTTC. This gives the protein CASSFGRLAGNNYEQYF.

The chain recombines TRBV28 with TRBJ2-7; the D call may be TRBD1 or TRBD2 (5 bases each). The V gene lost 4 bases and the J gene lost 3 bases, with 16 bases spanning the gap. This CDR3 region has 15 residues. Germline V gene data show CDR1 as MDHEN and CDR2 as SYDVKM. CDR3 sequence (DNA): TGTGCCAGCAGTTCCTCCGGGACGGGAAACTACGAGCAGTACTTC. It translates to CASSSSGTGNYEQYF.